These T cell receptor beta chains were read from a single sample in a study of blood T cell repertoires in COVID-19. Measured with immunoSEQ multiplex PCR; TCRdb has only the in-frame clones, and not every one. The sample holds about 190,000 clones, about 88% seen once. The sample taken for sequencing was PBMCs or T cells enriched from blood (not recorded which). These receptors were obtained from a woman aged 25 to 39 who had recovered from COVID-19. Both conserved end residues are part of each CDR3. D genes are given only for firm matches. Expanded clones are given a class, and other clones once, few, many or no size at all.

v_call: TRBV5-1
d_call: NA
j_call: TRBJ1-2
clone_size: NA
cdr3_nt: TGCGCCAGCAGCTTGGGATTTGGGCTTGGTGGCTACACCTTC
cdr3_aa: CASSLGFGLGGYTF

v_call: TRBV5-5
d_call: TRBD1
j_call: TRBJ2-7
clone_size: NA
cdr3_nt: TGTGCCAGCAGCTCCTCCCTGGACAGGGTACAGCAGTACTTC
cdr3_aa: CASSSSLDRVQQYF

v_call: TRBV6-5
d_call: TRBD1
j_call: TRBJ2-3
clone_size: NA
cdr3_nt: TGTGCCAGCAGTCTGGACAGGGGGAAAGATACGCAGTATTTT
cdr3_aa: CASSLDRGKDTQYF

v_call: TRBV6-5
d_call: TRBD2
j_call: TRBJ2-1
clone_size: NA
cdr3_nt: TGTGCCAGCCGGGGGGTCAAGACCTACAATGAGCAGTTCTTC
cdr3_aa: CASRGVKTYNEQFF

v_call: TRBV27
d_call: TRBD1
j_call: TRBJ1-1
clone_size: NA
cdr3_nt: TGTGCCAGCAGTCTTGACAGGGCCCGGGGGTACACTGAAGCTTTCTTT
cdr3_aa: CASSLDRARGYTEAFF

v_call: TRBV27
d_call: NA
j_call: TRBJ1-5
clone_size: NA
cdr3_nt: TGTGCCAGCAGTTTGGGCAGCAATCAGCCCCAGCATTTT
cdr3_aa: CASSLGSNQPQHF

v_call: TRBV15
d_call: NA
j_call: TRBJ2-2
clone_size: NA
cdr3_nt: TGTGCCACCAGCAGGCTTGCCTTGCGGAGTAACACCGGGGAGCTGTTTTTT
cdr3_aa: CATSRLALRSNTGELFF

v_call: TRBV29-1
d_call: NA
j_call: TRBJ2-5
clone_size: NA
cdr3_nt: TGCAGCGTTGAAGGTCTAGGGACTTCTGAGACCCAGTACTTC
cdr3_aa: CSVEGLGTSETQYF

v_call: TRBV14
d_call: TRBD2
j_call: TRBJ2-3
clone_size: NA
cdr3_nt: TGTGCCAGCAGCCAAGACAACGGACTAGCGAGGGCAGATACGCAGTATTTT
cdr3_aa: CASSQDNGLARADTQYF

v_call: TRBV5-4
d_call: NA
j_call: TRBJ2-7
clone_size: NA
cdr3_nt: TGTGCCAGCAGCAGCATCTACGAGCAGTACTTC
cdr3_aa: CASSSIYEQYF

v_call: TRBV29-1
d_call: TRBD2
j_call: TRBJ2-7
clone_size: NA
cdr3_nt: TGCAGCGTGGTTAGCGGGAGGGGGTACGAGCAGTACTTC
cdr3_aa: CSVVSGRGYEQYF

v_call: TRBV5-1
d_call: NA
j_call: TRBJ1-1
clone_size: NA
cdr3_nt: TGCGCCAGCAGCCGATCGGGGAACACTGAAGCTTTCTTT
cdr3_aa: CASSRSGNTEAFF

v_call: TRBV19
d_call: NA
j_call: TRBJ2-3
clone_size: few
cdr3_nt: TGTGCCAGTAGTATTACAGGAGCAGATACGCAGTATTTT
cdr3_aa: CASSITGADTQYF

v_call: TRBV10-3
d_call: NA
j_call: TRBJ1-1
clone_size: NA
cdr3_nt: TGTGCCATCAGCAGCAGCGGGGCTGAAGCTTTCTTT
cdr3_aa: CAISSSGAEAFF

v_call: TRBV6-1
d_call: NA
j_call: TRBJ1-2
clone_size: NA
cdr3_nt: TGTGCCAGCAGTGAACAGGGTTCCCCAGTCTATGGCTACACCTTC
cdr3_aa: CASSEQGSPVYGYTF

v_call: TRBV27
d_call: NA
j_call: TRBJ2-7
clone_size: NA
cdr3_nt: TGTGCCAGCTACCCCATGGGGCAGGCCCACGAGCAGTACTTC
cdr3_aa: CASYPMGQAHEQYF

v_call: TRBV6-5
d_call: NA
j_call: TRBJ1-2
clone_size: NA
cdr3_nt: TGTGCCAGCAGGTTCGACCGGGTCGCTATTAGCTCGGGCACCTTC
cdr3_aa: CASRFDRVAISSGTF

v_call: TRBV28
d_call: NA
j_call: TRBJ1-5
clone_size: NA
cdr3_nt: TGTGCCAGCAGTTTAATCAGGGCGCCCCAGCATTTT
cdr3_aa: CASSLIRAPQHF

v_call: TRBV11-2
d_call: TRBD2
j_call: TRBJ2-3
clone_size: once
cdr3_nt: TGTGCCAGCAGCTTAGGCTACGGGGGGGGCCGAGGTCTGTTAGATACGCAGTATTTT
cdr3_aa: CASSLGYGGGRGLLDTQYF

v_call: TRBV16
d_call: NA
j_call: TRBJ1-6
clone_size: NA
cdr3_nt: TGTGCCAGCAGCCCCTCTCGAGACTATAATTCACCCCTCCACTTT
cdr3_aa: CASSPSRDYNSPLHF

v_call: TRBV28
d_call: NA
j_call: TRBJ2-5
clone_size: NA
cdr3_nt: TGTGCCAGCAGTTTCCCACTGGGAGGCGGAGAGACCCAGTACTTC
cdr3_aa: CASSFPLGGGETQYF

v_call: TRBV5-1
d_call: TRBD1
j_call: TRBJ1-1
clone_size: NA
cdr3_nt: TGCGCCAGCAGCTCTACAGGGGGCAGTGGCACTGAAGCTTTCTTT
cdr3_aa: CASSSTGGSGTEAFF

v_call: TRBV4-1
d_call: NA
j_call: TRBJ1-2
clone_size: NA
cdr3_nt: TGCGCCAGCAGCCAAGACCCCCAGGGCCGAATCAACTATGGCTACACCTTC
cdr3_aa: CASSQDPQGRINYGYTF

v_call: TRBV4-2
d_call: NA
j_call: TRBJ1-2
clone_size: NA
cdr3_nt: TGTGCCAGCAGCCAAGATCTGAGTATAGCTGGCGTTAACTATGGCTACACCTTC
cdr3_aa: CASSQDLSIAGVNYGYTF

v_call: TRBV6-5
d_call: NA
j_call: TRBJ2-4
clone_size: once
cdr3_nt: TGTGCCAGCGTCTTAGACACCATTGCCAAAAACATTCAGTACTTC
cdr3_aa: CASVLDTIAKNIQYF

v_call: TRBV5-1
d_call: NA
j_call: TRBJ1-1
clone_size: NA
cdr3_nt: TGCGCCAGCAGCTTGGAGAGCTCGAACACTGAAGCTTTCTTT
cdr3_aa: CASSLESSNTEAFF

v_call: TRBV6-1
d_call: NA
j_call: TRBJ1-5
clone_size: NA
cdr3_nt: TGTGCCAGCCACCACGACAGAATGGGAAATCAGCCCCAGCATTTT
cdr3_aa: CASHHDRMGNQPQHF

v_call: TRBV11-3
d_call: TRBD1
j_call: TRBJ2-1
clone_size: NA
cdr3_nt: TGTGCCAGCAGTTCACAGGGGGCGTCGACCTACAATGAGCAGTTCTTC
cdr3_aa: CASSSQGASTYNEQFF

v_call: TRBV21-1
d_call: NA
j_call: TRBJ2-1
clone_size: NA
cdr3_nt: TGTGCCAGCAGCAGCGGGACAGGGGATTACAATGAGCAGTTCTTC
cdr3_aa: CASSSGTGDYNEQFF

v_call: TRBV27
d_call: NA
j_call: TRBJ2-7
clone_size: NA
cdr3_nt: TGTGCCAGCAGTTTGTCGGCGGGATACGAGCAGTACTTC
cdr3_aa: CASSLSAGYEQYF

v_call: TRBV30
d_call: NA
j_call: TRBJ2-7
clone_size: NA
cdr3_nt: TGTGCCTGGAGTGATACCGGGGAGTACGAGCAGTACTTC
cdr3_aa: CAWSDTGEYEQYF

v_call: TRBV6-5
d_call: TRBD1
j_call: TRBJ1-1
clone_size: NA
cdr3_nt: TGTGCCAGCCGCCCCCGGTACAGGGGTGGAACTGAAGCTTTCTTT
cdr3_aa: CASRPRYRGGTEAFF

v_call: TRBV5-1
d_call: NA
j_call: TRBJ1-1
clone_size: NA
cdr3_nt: TGCGCCAGCAGCTTGGTACAGGCGGGAACTGAAGCTTTCTTT
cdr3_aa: CASSLVQAGTEAFF

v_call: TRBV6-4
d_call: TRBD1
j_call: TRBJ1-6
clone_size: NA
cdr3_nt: TGTGCCAGCAGGGGGGACAGTTTCGTTTCACCCCTCCACTTT
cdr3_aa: CASRGDSFVSPLHF

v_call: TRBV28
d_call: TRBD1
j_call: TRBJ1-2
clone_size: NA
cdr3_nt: TGTGCCAGCAGTTCGGCCCTCGGGACAGGGCTCAGCTATGGCTACACCTTC
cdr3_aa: CASSSALGTGLSYGYTF

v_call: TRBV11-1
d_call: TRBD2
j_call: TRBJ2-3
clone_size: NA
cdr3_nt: TGTGCCAGCAGCTTAGGGGGTAGCGGGACGCAGTATTTT
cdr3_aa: CASSLGGSGTQYF

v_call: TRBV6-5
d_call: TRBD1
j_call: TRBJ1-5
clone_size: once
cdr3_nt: TGTGCCAGCAGTTACGACAGGGCAGGTCAGCCCCAGCATTTT
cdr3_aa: CASSYDRAGQPQHF

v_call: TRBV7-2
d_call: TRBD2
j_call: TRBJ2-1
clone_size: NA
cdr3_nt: TGTGCCAGCAGCTTAAGAGGGATCGGACTAGCAAGCGGTGAGCAGTTCTTC
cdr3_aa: CASSLRGIGLASGEQFF

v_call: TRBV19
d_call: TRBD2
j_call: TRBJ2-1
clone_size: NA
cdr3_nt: TGTGCCAGTAGTATATCAGGGACTAGCGGGATCTACAATGAGCAGTTCTTC
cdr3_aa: CASSISGTSGIYNEQFF

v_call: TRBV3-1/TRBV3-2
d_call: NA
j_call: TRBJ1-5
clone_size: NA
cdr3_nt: TGTGCCAGCAGCCAAGACAGGGGCAATCAGCCCCAGCATTTT
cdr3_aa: CASSQDRGNQPQHF

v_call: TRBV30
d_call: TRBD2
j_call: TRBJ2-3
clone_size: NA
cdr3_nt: TGTGCCTGGAGCCTAGCGGGAGGGGGCGCAGATACGCAGTATTTT
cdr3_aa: CAWSLAGGGADTQYF

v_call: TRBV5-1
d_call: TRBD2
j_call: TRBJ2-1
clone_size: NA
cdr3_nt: TGCGCCAGCAGCGCCGAAAGGGGACTAGCGGGAGTTTCTTACAATGAGCAGTTCTTC
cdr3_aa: CASSAERGLAGVSYNEQFF

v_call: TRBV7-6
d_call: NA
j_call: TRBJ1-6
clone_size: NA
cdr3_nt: TGTGCCAGCAGCTTAGGACCCGACGGGATGTGTGCCCTCCACTTT
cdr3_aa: CASSLGPDGMCALHF

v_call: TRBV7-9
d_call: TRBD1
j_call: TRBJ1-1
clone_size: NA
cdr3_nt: TGTGCCAGCAGCGCGGGACAGGGCGCGAACACTGAAGCTTTCTTT
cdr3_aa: CASSAGQGANTEAFF

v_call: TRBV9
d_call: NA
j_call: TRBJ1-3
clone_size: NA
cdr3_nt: TGTGCCAGCAGCCCGAGAGGGAACACCATATATTTT
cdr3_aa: CASSPRGNTIYF

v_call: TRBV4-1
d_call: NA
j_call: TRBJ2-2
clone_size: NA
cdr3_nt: TGCGCCAGCAGCCGGGACTCCCCCCCGAACACCGGGGAGCTGTTTTTT
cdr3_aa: CASSRDSPPNTGELFF

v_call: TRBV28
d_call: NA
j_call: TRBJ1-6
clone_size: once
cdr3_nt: TGTGCCAGCAAAGTGGAGGATTCACCCCTCCACTTT
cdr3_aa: CASKVEDSPLHF

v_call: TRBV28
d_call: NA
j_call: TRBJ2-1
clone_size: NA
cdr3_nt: TGTGCCAGCAGTTTTACAGGAACCAATGAGCAGTTCTTC
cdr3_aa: CASSFTGTNEQFF

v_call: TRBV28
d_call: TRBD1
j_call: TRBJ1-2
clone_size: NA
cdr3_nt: TGTGCCAGCAGCGGGGGACAGGGAAGTGGCTACACCTTC
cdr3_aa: CASSGGQGSGYTF

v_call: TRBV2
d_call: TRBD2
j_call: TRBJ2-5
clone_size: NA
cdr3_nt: TGTGCCAGCAGGGGAGCGGGGGGCCAAGAGACCCAGTACTTC
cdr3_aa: CASRGAGGQETQYF

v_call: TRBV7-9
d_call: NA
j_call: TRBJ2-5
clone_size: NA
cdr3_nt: TGTGCCAGCAGCTTATACGGGAGTGGGGAGACCCAGTACTTC
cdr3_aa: CASSLYGSGETQYF

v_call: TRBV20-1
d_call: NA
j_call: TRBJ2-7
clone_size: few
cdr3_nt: TGCAGTGCTAGCCCGCGCGACGAGCAGTACTTC
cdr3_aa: CSASPRDEQYF